This T cell receptor beta chain derives from a study of blood T cell repertoires in COVID-19. Study summary: There were acute and convalescent COVID-19 samples, and they came from the United States, Italy and Spain. PBMCs, B-cell-depleted T cells, or T cells were the source of the cDNA or gDNA that made up the material.

This clone was counted between two and nine times. The CDR3 covers 13 residues. Trimming removed 7 bases from V and 5 bases from J, with 15 bases in between. The germline gives CDR1 SEHNR, CDR2 FQNEAQ (reference sequence). In the original analysis: Cell counts per sample came from amplifying reference gene primers. Sequenced by immunoSEQ multiplex PCR; TCRdb stores in-frame clones only, minus some. V and J calls and clone size are as listed in that table; D and trimming were resolved from the DNA. The table includes around 200,000 clones, approximately 79% detected once. This TCR was recovered from a human donor in a cohort sampled during active COVID-19. The sequencing input was peripheral blood. The chain recombines TRBV7-9 with TRBJ2-7; tentative D call: TRBD2 (6 bases). For the CDR3, the DNA is TGTGCCAGCACCCATACGGGGGTCCACGAGCAGTACTTC. Translation: CASTHTGVHEQYF.